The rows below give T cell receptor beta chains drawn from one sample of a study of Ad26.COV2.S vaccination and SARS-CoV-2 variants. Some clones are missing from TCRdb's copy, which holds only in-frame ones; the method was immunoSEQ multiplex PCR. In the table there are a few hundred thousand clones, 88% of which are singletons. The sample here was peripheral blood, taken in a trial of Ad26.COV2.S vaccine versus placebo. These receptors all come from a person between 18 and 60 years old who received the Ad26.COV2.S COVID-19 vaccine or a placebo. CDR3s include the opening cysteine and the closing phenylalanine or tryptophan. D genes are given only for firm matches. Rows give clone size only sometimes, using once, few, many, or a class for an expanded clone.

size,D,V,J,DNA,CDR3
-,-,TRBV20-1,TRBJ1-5,TGCAGTGCTAGTTCGGGGGAAGGGGTTCAGCCCCAGCATTTT,CSASSGEGVQPQHF
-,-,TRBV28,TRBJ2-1,TGTGCCAGCAGTTCTGGATTTAATGAGCAGTTCTTC,CASSSGFNEQFF
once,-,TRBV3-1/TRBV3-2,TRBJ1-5,TGTGCCAGCAGCCAAGCTATTCGGGATCAGCCCCAGCATTTT,CASSQAIRDQPQHF
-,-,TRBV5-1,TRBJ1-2,TGCGCCAGCAGCTCACAGGCTCGCTATGGCTACACCTTC,CASSSQARYGYTF
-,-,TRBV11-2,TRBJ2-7,TGTGCCAGCAGCTTAGTGTGGAGCTCCTACGAGCAGTACTTC,CASSLVWSSYEQYF
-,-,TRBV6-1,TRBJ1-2,TGTGCCAGCAGTGACCCCGCTGAGACCGATGGCTACACCTTC,CASSDPAETDGYTF
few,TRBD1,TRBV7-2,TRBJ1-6,TGTGCCAGCAGCTTAGTTGGGACAGGTGTTAATTCACCCCTCCACTTT,CASSLVGTGVNSPLHF
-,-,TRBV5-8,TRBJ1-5,TGTGCCAGCAGCGGTGACGGAAATCAGCCCCAGCATTTT,CASSGDGNQPQHF
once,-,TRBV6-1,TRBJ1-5,TGTGCCAGCAGTGAATGGAGGGGCCCTTACAATCAGCCCCAGCATTTT,CASSEWRGPYNQPQHF
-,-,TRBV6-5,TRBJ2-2,TGTGCCAGCACCTCACGAGGGGTAGGCACCGGGGAGCTGTTTTTT,CASTSRGVGTGELFF
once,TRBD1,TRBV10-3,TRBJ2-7,TGTGCCATCAGTGAGAAACAGGGGGGAGGTTACGAGCAGTACTTC,CAISEKQGGGYEQYF
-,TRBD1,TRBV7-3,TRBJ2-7,TGTGCCAGGGGGACAGGGGTAAGCTCCTACGAGCAGTACTTC,CARGTGVSSYEQYF
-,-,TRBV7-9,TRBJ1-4,TGTGCCAGCAGCTTATTCGGGACTAATGAAAAACTGTTTTTT,CASSLFGTNEKLFF
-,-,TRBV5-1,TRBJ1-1,TGCGCCAGCAGCTGGGGGTCAGACACTGAAGCTTTCTTT,CASSWGSDTEAFF
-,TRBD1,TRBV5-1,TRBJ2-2,TGCGCCAACAGCACCAGGGGGCCCGATGCCACCGGGGAGCTGTTTTTT,CANSTRGPDATGELFF
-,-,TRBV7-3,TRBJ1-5,TGTGCCAGCAGCTTTGGCGGAGGGAGCAATCAGCCCCAGCATTTT,CASSFGGGSNQPQHF
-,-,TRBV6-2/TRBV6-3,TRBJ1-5,TGTGCCAGCAGTCCCCATGCGCCGGAGGGAAATCAGCCCCAGCATTTT,CASSPHAPEGNQPQHF
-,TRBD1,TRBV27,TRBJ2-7,TGTGCCAGCAGTTTAGGGACAGGGAGCTCCTACGAGCAGTACTTC,CASSLGTGSSYEQYF
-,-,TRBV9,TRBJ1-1,TGTGCCAGCAGCGTAGTCGGACATATGAACACTGAAGCTTTCTTT,CASSVVGHMNTEAFF
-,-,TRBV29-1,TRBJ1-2,TGCAGCGTGTCCAACTATGGCTACACCTTC,CSVSNYGYTF
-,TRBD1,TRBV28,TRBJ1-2,TGTGCCAGCAGGGACGACAGGGGAGGAATCTATGGCTACACCTTC,CASRDDRGGIYGYTF
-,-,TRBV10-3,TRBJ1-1,TGTGCCATCAGTGACCTCGGAGGGGACACTGAAGCTTTCTTT,CAISDLGGDTEAFF
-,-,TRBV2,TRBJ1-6,TGTGCCACTAACAAGGGGGATTATTCACCCCTCCACTTT,CATNKGDYSPLHF
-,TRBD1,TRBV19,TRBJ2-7,TGTGCCAGTAGTGTGACAGGGTACGAGCAGTACTTC,CASSVTGYEQYF
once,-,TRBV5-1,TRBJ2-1,TGCGCCAGCAGCTTGGGACAAATCAATGAGCAGTTCTTC,CASSLGQINEQFF
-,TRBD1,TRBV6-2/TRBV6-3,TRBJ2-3,TGTGCCAGCAGTTACTCGGACAGGGAGGTTACAGATACGCAGTATTTT,CASSYSDREVTDTQYF
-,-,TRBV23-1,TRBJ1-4,TGCGCCAGGGCGGGAGGGCCTAATGAAAAACTGTTTTTT,CARAGGPNEKLFF
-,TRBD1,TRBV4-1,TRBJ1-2,TGCGCCAGCAGCCAGGGACAGGGTGGTAACTATGGCTACACCTTC,CASSQGQGGNYGYTF
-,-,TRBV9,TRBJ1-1,TGTGCCAGCAGCGTAGTTATTGGTTTCAATGAAGCTTTCTTT,CASSVVIGFNEAFF
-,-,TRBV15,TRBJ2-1,TGTGCCACCAGCAGAGTTGGTGGGACCTACAATGAGCAGTTCTTC,CATSRVGGTYNEQFF
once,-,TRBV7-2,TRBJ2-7,TGTGCCAGCAGCTTAGGCTGGGGGGCCTCTTCCGAGCAGTACTTC,CASSLGWGASSEQYF
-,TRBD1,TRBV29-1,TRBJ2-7,TGCAGCGTTGCGAGGACAGGGGAAGAGCAGTACTTC,CSVARTGEEQYF
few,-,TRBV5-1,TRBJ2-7,TGCGCCAGCAGCTTGGCGGGCCTCCAGGAAGAGCAGTACTTC,CASSLAGLQEEQYF
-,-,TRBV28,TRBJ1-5,TGTGCCAGCACGGCCAGGAATAGCAATCAGCCCCAGCATTTT,CASTARNSNQPQHF
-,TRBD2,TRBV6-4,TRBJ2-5,TGTGCCAGCAGTGCACGCGGGGGGGATCAAGAGACCCAGTACTTC,CASSARGGDQETQYF
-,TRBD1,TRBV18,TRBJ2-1,TGTGCCAGCTCACCACGGGGGACAGTACCTCTAGGGAATGAGCAGTTCTTC,CASSPRGTVPLGNEQFF
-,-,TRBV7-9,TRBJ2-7,TGTGCCAGCAGCCCGGCAGGGCTAAACTACGAGCAGTACTTC,CASSPAGLNYEQYF
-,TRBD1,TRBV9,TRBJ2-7,TGTGCCAGCAGCGCCGGGACAGGGGGGGCCTACGAGCAGTACTTC,CASSAGTGGAYEQYF
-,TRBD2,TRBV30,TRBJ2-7,TGTGCCTGGAGTTATTCCGGGACTAGCGGTAACGAGCAGTACTTC,CAWSYSGTSGNEQYF
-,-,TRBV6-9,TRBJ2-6,TGTGCCAGCAGTTATCTGTCCTCTGGGGCCAACGTCCTGACTTTC,CASSYLSSGANVLTF
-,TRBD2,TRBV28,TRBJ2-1,TGTGCCAGCAGCCGGGGACTACCCTCCTACAATGAGCAGTTCTTC,CASSRGLPSYNEQFF
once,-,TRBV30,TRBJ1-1,TGTGCCTGGAGAGACGTCAGGGGCACTGAAGCTTTCTTT,CAWRDVRGTEAFF
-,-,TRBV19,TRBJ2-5,TGTGCCAGTAGTATAATGGGGACACAAGAGACCCAGTACTTC,CASSIMGTQETQYF
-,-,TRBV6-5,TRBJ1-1,TGTGCCAGCAGTTCCCGGGACGGAGTGAACACTGAAGCTTTCTTT,CASSSRDGVNTEAFF
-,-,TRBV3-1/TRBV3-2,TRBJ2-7,TGTGCCAGCAGCGGTAGGGGACACGAGCAGTACTTC,CASSGRGHEQYF
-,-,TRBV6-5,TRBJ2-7,TGTGCCAGCGCCCACTTAGCAGGGGACGACGAGCAGTACTTC,CASAHLAGDDEQYF
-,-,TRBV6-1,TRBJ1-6,TGTGCCAGCAGTGAGGAGACGGAACGGTCACCCCTCCACTTT,CASSEETERSPLHF
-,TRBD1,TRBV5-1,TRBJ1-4,TGCGCCAGCAGCGGCCCGGGACAGGGGGATGAAAAACTGTTTTTT,CASSGPGQGDEKLFF
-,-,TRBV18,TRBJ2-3,TGTGCCAGCTCAACGACCGCAGATACGCAGTATTTT,CASSTTADTQYF
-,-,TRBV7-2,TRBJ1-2,TGTGCCAGCAGCTTAGGATCGGGGGACCTCTATGGCTACACCTTC,CASSLGSGDLYGYTF